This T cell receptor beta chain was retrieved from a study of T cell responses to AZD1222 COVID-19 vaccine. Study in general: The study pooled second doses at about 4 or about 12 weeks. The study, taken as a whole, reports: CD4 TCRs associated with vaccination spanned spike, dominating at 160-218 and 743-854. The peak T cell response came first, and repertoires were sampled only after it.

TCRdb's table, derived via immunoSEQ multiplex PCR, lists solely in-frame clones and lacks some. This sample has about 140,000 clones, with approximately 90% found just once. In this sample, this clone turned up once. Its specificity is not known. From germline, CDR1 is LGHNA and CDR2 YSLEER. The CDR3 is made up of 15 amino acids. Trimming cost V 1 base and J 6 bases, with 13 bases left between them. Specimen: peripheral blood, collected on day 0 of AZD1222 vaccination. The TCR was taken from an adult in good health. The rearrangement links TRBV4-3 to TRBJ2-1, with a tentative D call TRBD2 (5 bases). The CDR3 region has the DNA TGCGCCAGCAGCCAAGGTGTCGGGAAGGTCAATGAGCAGTTCTTC. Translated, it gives CASSQGVGKVNEQFF.